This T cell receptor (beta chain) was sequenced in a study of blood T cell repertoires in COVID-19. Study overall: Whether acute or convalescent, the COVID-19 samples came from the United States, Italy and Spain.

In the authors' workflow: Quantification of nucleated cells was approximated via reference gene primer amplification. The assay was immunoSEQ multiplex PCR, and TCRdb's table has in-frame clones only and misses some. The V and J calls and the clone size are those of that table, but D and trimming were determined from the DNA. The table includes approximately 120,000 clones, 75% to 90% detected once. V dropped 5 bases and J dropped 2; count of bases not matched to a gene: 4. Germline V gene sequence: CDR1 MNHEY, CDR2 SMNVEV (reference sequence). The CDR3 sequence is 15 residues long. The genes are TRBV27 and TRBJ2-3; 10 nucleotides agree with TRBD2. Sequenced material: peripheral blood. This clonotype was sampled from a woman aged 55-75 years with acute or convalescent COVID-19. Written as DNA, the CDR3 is TGTGCCAGCAGTGCAGGACTAGCGGCCACAGATACGCAGTATTTT. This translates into CASSAGLAATDTQYF.